A single sample gave rise to the 27 T cell receptor beta chains below, sequenced in a study of CD8 T cells in ankylosing spondylitis. TCRdb re-called the 5' RACE reads with MiXCR, one entry per CDR3 protein. The sample has fewer than 350,000 distinct CDR3 sequences; roughly 12% are singletons. The sequencing input was blood, either unsorted or a sorted T cell fraction (not recorded which). Receptors were obtained from a female donor with ankylosing spondylitis or in good health (not recorded which).

There are a few counts of this clonotype. The chain carries TRBV20-1 and TRBJ2-1; tentatively, D is TRBD1 (5 bases). Germline V lookup: CDR1 DFQATT, CDR2 SNEGSKA (reference sequence). V lost 2 bases to trimming and J lost 8 bases, with 13 bases between them. The CDR3 spans 13 residues. The chain's CDR3 is CSARSRAGHEQFF. The CDR3 DNA sequence: TGCAGTGCTAGATCCCGAGCAGGGCATGAGCAGTTCTTC.

In this sample, this clonotype turned up many times. The chain links TRBV12-3 or TRBV12-4 to TRBJ1-2; no definite D call. The CDR3 consists of 13 residues. V was cut by 5 bases and J by 8 bases, with 15 bases left in between. DNA for the CDR3: TGTGCCAGCAGTCCTACGAGGGCGCGGGGCTACACCTTC. Translation gives CASSPTRARGYTF.

The chain is built from TRBV5-1 and TRBJ2-7, with D possibly matching TRBD2 (6 bases). The CDR3 totals 16 residues. CDR1 and CDR2 (germline): SGHRS, YFSETQ. V was shortened by 5 bases and J by 5 bases, with 23 bases between the two germline ends. CDR3 in amino acids: CASSFVFAGPNDEQYF. In nucleotides, the CDR3 is TGCGCCAGCAGTTTCGTGTTCGCGGGACCCAACGACGAGCAGTACTTC.

V is TRBV27 and J is TRBJ2-7; TRBD2 agrees at 10 bases. Germline V gene data show CDR1 as MNHEY and CDR2 as SMNVEV (reference sequence). J gave up 5 bases and V 7 bases, and 11 bases lay outside the gene matches. The CDR3 extends over 15 amino acids. CDR3 in DNA: TGTGCCAGCACCCCCCTGTCTAGCGGGAGCCACGAGCAGTACTTC. Encoded protein: CASTPLSSGSHEQYF.

This clonotype was observed a few times. For the CDR3, the DNA is TGCAGTGCTAGACGACGAGGGACAGGGGAAAGCCACGAGCAGTACTTC. Amino acids: CSARRRGTGESHEQYF. The rearrangement joins TRBV20-1 to TRBJ2-7, with 10 bases that match TRBD1. Germline values: CDR1 DFQATT, CDR2 SNEGSKA (reference sequence). V trimming: 2 bases; J trimming: 5 bases; junction bases outside the gene matches: 12. The CDR3 is 16 amino acids.

Ten or more counts support this clonotype. The genes are TRBV25-1 and TRBJ1-6; D ambiguous. Looked up from germline, CDR1 is MGHDK and CDR2 is SYGVNS. The length of the CDR3 is 16 residues. V dropped 9 bases and J dropped 10 bases, with 25 bases sitting between them. This CDR3 reads CASQIGASRSVSPLHF. The CDR3 DNA is TGTGCCAGTCAAATAGGTGCTTCCCGCTCTGTCTCACCCCTCCACTTT.

This clonotype was counted at least ten times. V usage is TRBV20-1 and J usage is TRBJ2-2, with D possibly being TRBD1 or TRBD2 (5 bases each). The length of the CDR3 is 15 residues. Trimming pared 0 bases from V and 1 base from J, leaving 9 bases between. Germline V gene data show CDR1 as DFQATT and CDR2 as SNEGSKA (reference sequence). DNA for the CDR3: TGCAGTGCTAGAGAGCCGGGGCTGAACACCGGGGAGCTGTTTTTT. Translating gives CSAREPGLNTGELFF.

This clonotype has at least ten counts. The J gene is TRBJ2-6, the V gene TRBV5-1, with 9 bases aligning to TRBD1. The ends lost 0 bases at V and 0 bases at J; junction bases unmatched: 4. The germline gives CDR1 SGHRS, CDR2 YFSETQ. The CDR3 extends over 18 amino acids. The CDR3 here is CASSLVGTGSSGANVLTF. For the CDR3, the DNA is TGCGCCAGCAGCTTGGTGGGGACAGGGTCCTCTGGGGCCAACGTCCTGACTTTC.

The table lists this clonotype with many counts. V and J are TRBV20-1 and TRBJ2-1, with 9 bases that match TRBD2. Germline CDR1 and CDR2: DFQATT and SNEGSKA (reference sequence). V lost 0 bases to trimming and J lost 2 bases; unmatched junction nucleotides: 17. The CDR3 length is 20 residues. The CDR3 spells CSARDFGQVAGEKTYNEQFF. For the CDR3, the DNA is TGCAGTGCTAGAGATTTCGGGCAGGTAGCGGGGGAAAAAACCTACAATGAGCAGTTCTTC.

This clonotype was detected ten times or more. V is TRBV29-1 and J is TRBJ1-1, with unresolved D. The CDR3 is 14 residues long. V lost 2 bases and J lost 3, with 13 bases in between. CDR1 and CDR2 (germline): SQVTM, ANQGSEA. In DNA form, the CDR3 reads TGCAGCGTTGAACCCGTAGTTGGGTACACTGAAGCTTTCTTT. Its translation is CSVEPVVGYTEAFF.

Only a few counts were recorded for this clonotype. This chain joins TRBV29-1 and TRBJ2-4; 7 bases agree with TRBD2. This CDR3 is built from 12 residues. Germline values: CDR1 SQVTM, CDR2 ANQGSEA. V lost 7 bases and J lost 9; bases outside the gene matches: 9. The CDR3 loop reads CSGGTTRGIQYF. The CDR3 coding sequence is TGCAGCGGGGGGACTACCCGAGGCATTCAGTACTTC.

This clonotype was seen repeatedly, ten times or more. V usage is TRBV6-1 and J usage is TRBJ2-2; 9 positions match TRBD1. This CDR3 spans 15 amino acids. J was trimmed by 0 bases and V by 6 bases; bases with no gene match: 2. Germline V CDR1 and CDR2: MNHNS, SASEGT. CDR3 in amino acids: CASSWDRANTGELFF. CDR3 DNA sequence: TGTGCCAGCAGCTGGGACAGGGCGAACACCGGGGAGCTGTTTTTT.

Many counts were recorded for this clonotype. The V and J genes are TRBV5-1 and TRBJ2-2; 7 bases are a match to TRBD1. The germline V gene has CDR1 SGHRS and CDR2 YFSETQ. The CDR3 is 16 residues long. J was trimmed by 4 bases and V by 5 bases; bases with no gene match: 11. CDR3 residues: CASRPNRGLSTGELFF. The CDR3 DNA reads as TGCGCCAGCAGGCCTAACAGGGGATTGTCCACCGGGGAGCTGTTTTTT. Full variable domain (missing parts from reference TRBV5-1 and TRBJ2-2): KAGVTQTPRYLIKTRGQQVTLSCSPISGHRSVSWYQQTPGQGLQFLFEYFSETQRNKGNFPGRFSGRQFSNSRSEMNVSTLELGDSALYLCASRPNRGLSTGELFFGEGSRLTVL.

The chain combines TRBV29-1 with TRBJ1-3; D is undetermined. This CDR3 has 13 amino acids. Trimming removed 5 bases at V and 1 base at J, with 9 bases between. CDR1 is SQVTM, CDR2 ANQGSEA, per germline. The CDR3 here is CSVCMSSGNTIYF. CDR3 nucleotide sequence: TGCAGCGTTTGCATGAGTTCTGGAAACACCATATATTTT. Based on the CDR3 plus reference TRBV29-1 and TRBJ1-3, the full variable domain is SAVISQKPSRDICQRGTSLTIQCQVDSQVTMMFWYRQQPGQSLTLIATANQGSEATYESGFVIDKFPISRPNLTFSTLTVSNMSPEDSSIYLCSVCMSSGNTIYFGEGSWLTVV.

This clonotype has only a few counts. V gene TRBV29-1 combines with J gene TRBJ2-7; no clear D gene. The CDR3 runs to 11 residues. With 7 bases removed from V and 0 bases from J, the gap between germline ends came to 7 bases. Germline CDR1 reads SQVTM; CDR2 reads ANQGSEA. This CDR3 reads CSGGFSYEQYF. CDR3 nucleotide sequence: TGCAGCGGAGGATTCTCCTACGAGCAGTACTTC.

The chain uses TRBV20-1 and TRBJ1-1, with 7 bases matching TRBD1. V was pared by 2 bases and J by 4 bases, with 4 bases of the junction left unmatched. The V gene's germline CDR1 is DFQATT and CDR2 SNEGSKA (reference sequence). This CDR3 region has 13 residues. For the CDR3, the DNA is TGCAGTGCTAGACACTACAGGGGCACTGAAGCTTTCTTT. This codes for CSARHYRGTEAFF.

In this sample, this clonotype turned up many times. V usage is TRBV7-9 and J usage is TRBJ2-7; a weak D match, TRBD1 (6 bases). Trimming removed 5 bases from V and 1 base from J, with 12 bases in between. This CDR3 is 14 amino acids long. Germline lookup yields CDR1 SEHNR and CDR2 FQNEAQ (reference sequence). CDR3 nucleotides: TGTGCCAGCAGCATCCTACAGGGTTCCTACGAGCAGTACTTC. Translating gives CASSILQGSYEQYF. Drawing the rest from reference TRBV7-9 and TRBJ2-7, the complete variable domain is DTGVSQNPRHKITKRGQNVTFRCDPISEHNRLYWYRQTLGQGPEFLTYFQNEAQLEKSRLLSDRFSAERPKGSFSTLEIQRTEQGDSAMYLCASSILQGSYEQYFGPGTRLTVT.

At least ten counts were recorded for this clonotype. V is TRBV12-3 or TRBV12-4 and J is TRBJ2-1; D not certain. Trimming stripped 5 bases from V and 9 bases from J, with 11 bases between. This CDR3 contains 12 residues. CDR3 coding DNA: TGTGCCAGCAGTCTCCTCTGGCGTGAGCAGTTCTTC. This codes for CASSLLWREQFF.

The chain combines TRBV2 with TRBJ1-1; D remains ambiguous. In germline, CDR1 is SNHLY, CDR2 FYNNEI. The CDR3 totals 18 residues. Trimming took 5 bases from V and 4 from J, leaving 26 bases between them. Here the CDR3 reads CASSPDLPGFGSSTEAFF. In nucleotides, the CDR3 is TGTGCCAGCAGTCCCGACCTACCGGGTTTTGGTAGTAGCACTGAAGCTTTCTTT. The entire variable domain, with the rest obtained from reference TRBV2 and TRBJ1-1, is as follows: EPEVTQTPSHQVTQMGQEVILRCVPISNHLYFYWYRQILGQKVEFLVSFYNNEISEKSEIFDDQFSVERPDGSNFTLKIRSTKLEDSAMYFCASSPDLPGFGSSTEAFFGQGTRLTVV.

On this clonotype: With a much larger clone just one base away, this may be a read error. It is unclear where the CDR3 begins or ends on the DNA, so no DNA is shown, and the CDR3 is as TCRdb lists it. The chain combines TRBV5-1 with TRBJ2-1; the D segment call TRBD1 is taken from the table without a DNA check. The CDR3 numbers 15 amino acids, ends counted. Germline values: CDR1 SGHRS, CDR2 YFSETQ. The CDR3 is CASSFGEGASNEQLF.

As for this clonotype: Since a much larger clone is just one base distant, this may be a read error. This chain uses TRBV12-3 or TRBV12-4 with TRBJ1-2; D gene uncertain. The CDR3 covers 13 residues. CDR3 nucleotide sequence: TGTGCCAGCAGTTTAGCGGGCGGAAATGGCGACACCTTC. Protein sequence: CASSLAGGNGDTF.

This clonotype has ten or more counts. Written as DNA, the CDR3 is TGCGCCAGCACCACCGGGGGAGGCGATTCACCCCTCCACTTT. Amino acid sequence: CASTTGGGDSPLHF. The chain employs TRBV5-1 and TRBJ1-6; a weak D match, TRBD1 (5 bases). V gave up 6 bases and J gave up 8 bases, with 15 bases separating them. Germline lookup yields CDR1 SGHRS and CDR2 YFSETQ. The CDR3 totals 14 residues.

V gene TRBV10-3 combines with J gene TRBJ1-5; 7 bases match TRBD1. The CDR3 extends over 16 amino acids. Unmatched junction bases numbered 10, after V lost 4 bases and J lost 4 bases. The germline gives CDR1 ENHRY, CDR2 SYGVKD. The DNA for the CDR3 is TGTGCCATCAGTGGGGGACAGCGAGTGAGTAATCAGCCCCAGCATTTT. Its protein product is CAISGGQRVSNQPQHF.

The rearrangement uses TRBV20-1 and TRBJ2-1, with 8 bases lining up with TRBD1. The CDR3 loop spans 16 amino acids. Germline V gene data show CDR1 as DFQATT and CDR2 as SNEGSKA (reference sequence). V was clipped by 6 bases and J by 7 bases; unmatched bases: 17. CDR3 DNA: TGCAGTGCGTTAGACCCCGGGACAGGATGGGAGAATGAGCAGTTCTTC. This codes for CSALDPGTGWENEQFF.

The chain is built from TRBV20-1 and TRBJ1-1; D gene uncertain. The CDR3 runs to 13 residues. In germline, CDR1 is DFQATT, CDR2 SNEGSKA (reference sequence). Trimming pared 4 bases from V and 9 bases from J, leaving 18 bases between. The chain's CDR3 is CSATGPWKEKAFF. In DNA form, the CDR3 reads TGCAGTGCTACCGGGCCCTGGAAAGAGAAAGCTTTCTTT.

The chain combines TRBV20-1 with TRBJ1-2; 7 nucleotides agree with TRBD1. V lost 6 bases, J lost 8 bases, and 9 bases stayed unmatched. CDR1 and CDR2 from the germline V gene are DFQATT and SNEGSKA (reference sequence). The CDR3 length is 12 residues. The CDR3 spells CSAPTGNTGYTF. The CDR3 DNA reads TGCAGTGCCCCGACAGGGAATACGGGCTACACCTTC.

This sequence joins TRBV5-1 and TRBJ2-1; 7 bases align to TRBD2. V shed 4 bases and J 7 bases; nucleotides not matched to a gene: 11. CDR3 length equals 15 residues. CDR1 and CDR2 from the germline V gene are SGHRS and YFSETQ. CDR3 in amino acids: CASSLRTSPGNEQFF. CDR3 DNA sequence: TGCGCCAGCAGCCTCCGGACTAGTCCGGGGAATGAGCAGTTCTTC.